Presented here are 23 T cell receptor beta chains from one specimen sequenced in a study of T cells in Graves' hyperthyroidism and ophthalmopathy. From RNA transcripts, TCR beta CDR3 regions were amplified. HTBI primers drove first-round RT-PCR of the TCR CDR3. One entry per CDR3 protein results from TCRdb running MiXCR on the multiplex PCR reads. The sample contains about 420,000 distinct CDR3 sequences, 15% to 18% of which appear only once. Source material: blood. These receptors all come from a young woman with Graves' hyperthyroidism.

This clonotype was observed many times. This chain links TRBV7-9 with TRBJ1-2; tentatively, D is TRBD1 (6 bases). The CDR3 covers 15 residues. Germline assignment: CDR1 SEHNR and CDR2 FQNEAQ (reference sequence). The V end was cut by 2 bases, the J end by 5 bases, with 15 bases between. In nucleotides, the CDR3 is TGTGCCAGCAGCTTACTTGGGGGCTCAACGTATGGCTACACCTTC. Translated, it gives CASSLLGGSTYGYTF.

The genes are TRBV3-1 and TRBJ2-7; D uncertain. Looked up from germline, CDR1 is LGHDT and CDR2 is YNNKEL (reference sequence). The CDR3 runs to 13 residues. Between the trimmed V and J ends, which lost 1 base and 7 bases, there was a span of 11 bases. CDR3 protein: CASSQALVLEQYF. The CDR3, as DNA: TGTGCCAGCAGCCAAGCCCTTGTCCTTGAGCAGTACTTC.

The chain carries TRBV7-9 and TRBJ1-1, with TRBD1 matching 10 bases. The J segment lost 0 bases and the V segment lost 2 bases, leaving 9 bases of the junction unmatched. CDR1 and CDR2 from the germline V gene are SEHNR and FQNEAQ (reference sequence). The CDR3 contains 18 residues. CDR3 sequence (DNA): TGTGCCAGCAGCTTACCGACAGGGGGCCTCTGGTTGAACACTGAAGCTTTCTTT. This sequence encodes CASSLPTGGLWLNTEAFF.

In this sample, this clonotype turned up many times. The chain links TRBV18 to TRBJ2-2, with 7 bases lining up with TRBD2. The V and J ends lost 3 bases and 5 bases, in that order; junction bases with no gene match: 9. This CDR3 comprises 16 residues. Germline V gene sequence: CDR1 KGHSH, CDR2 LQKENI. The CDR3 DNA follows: TGTGCCAGCTCACCGGGCGCGGGAGTAAAGACCGGGGAGCTGTTTTTT. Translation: CASSPGAGVKTGELFF.

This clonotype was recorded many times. CDR3 in DNA: TGTGCCAGCAGTTTATGGCAGGGAGGGTCCTACAATGAGCAGTTCTTC. This gives the protein CASSLWQGGSYNEQFF. The V gene is TRBV28, the J gene TRBJ2-1; TRBD2 aligns across 7 bases. The V gene's germline CDR1 is MDHEN and CDR2 SYDVKM. V shed 0 bases and J 1 base; nucleotides not matched to a gene: 3. The CDR3 is made up of 16 amino acids.

The CDR3 protein is CASRKGSTGPSGANVLTF. In DNA, the CDR3 is TGTGCCAGCAGGAAAGGGTCGACAGGGCCCTCTGGGGCCAACGTCCTGACTTTC. The chain joins TRBV2 to TRBJ2-6; TRBD1 matches 7 bases. CDR3 length equals 18 residues. Germline loops: CDR1 SNHLY, CDR2 FYNNEI. Trimming took 6 bases from V and 0 from J; bases not matched to a gene: 11.

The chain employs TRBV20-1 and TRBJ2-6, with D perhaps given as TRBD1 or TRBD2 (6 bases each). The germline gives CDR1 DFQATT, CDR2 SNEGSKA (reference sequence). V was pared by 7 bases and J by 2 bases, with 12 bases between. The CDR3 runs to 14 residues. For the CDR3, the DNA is TGCAGTGTTCCGGAGGGGGCTGGGGCCAACGTCCTGACTTTC. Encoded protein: CSVPEGAGANVLTF.

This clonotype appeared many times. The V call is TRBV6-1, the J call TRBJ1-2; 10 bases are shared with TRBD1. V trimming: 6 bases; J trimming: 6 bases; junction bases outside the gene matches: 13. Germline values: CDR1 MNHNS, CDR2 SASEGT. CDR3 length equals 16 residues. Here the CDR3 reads CASRKGQGSFKDGYTF. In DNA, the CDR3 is TGTGCCAGCAGGAAGGGACAGGGGTCGTTTAAGGATGGCTACACCTTC.

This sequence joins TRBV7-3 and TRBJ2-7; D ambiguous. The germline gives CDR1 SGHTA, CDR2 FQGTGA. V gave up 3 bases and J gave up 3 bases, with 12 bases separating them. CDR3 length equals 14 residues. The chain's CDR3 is CASSFSGLIYEQYF. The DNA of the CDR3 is TGTGCCAGCAGCTTTTCCGGGCTAATCTACGAGCAGTACTTC.

CDR3 residues: CASSPDGGRGGEEKLFF. The CDR3 DNA follows: TGTGCCAGCAGCCCTGATGGAGGAAGGGGAGGCGAGGAAAAACTGTTTTTT. This chain uses TRBV3-1 with TRBJ1-4, with D perhaps matching TRBD1 (5 bases). This CDR3 comprises 17 residues. V lost 4 bases and J 8 bases, leaving 23 bases between the germline ends. Looked up from germline, CDR1 is LGHDT and CDR2 is YNNKEL (reference sequence). Filled out from reference TRBV3-1 and TRBJ1-4, the complete variable domain reads DTAVSQTPKYLVTQMGNDKSIKCEQNLGHDTMYWYKQDSKKFLKIMFSYNNKELIINETVPNRFSPKSPDKAHLNLHINSLELGDSAVYFCASSPDGGRGGEEKLFFGSGTQLSVL.

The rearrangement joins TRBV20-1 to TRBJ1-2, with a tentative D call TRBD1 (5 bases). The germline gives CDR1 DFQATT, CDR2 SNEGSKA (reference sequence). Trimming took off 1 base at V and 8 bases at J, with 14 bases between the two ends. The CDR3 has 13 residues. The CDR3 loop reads CSARVVQGGGYTF. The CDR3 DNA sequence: TGCAGTGCTAGAGTAGTCCAGGGCGGGGGCTACACCTTC.

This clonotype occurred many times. CDR3 coding DNA: TGCAGTGCTAGTTCGGGGCCACCCGCCACAGATACGCAGTATTTT. Amino acid sequence: CSASSGPPATDTQYF. The chain is built from TRBV20-1 and TRBJ2-3; D is tentatively TRBD1 or TRBD2 (5 bases each). Germline CDR1 DFQATT, CDR2 SNEGSKA (reference sequence). The ends were cut back, 3 bases at V and 2 bases at J, with 15 bases in the middle. The CDR3 covers 15 residues.

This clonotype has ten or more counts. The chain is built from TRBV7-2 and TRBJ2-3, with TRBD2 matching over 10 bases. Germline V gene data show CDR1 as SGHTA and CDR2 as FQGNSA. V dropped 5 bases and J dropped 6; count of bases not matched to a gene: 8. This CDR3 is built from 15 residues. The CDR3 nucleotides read TGTGCCAGCAGCCCCAAGCGGGGGGGGGCGGATACGCAGTATTTT. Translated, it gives CASSPKRGGADTQYF.

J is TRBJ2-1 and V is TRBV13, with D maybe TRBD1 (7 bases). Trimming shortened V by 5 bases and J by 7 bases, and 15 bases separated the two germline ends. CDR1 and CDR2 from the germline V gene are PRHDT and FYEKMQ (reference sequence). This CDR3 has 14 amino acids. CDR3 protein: CASSPETGTNEQFF. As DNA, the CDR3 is TGTGCCAGCAGCCCGGAGACAGGGACTAATGAGCAGTTCTTC.

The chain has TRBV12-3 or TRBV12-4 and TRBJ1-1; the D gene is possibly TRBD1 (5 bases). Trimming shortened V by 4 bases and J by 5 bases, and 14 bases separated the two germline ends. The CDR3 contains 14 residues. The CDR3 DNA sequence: TGTGCCAGCAGTTGGACACCTACTAGGACTGAAGCTTTCTTT. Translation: CASSWTPTRTEAFF.

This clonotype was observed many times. The CDR3 DNA reads TGCAGTGCTCGGACGTACTTCGAGGCTGAAGCTTTCTTT. Protein: CSARTYFEAEAFF. The chain recombines TRBV20-1 with TRBJ1-1; D is ambiguous. Per the germline V gene, CDR1 is DFQATT and CDR2 is SNEGSKA (reference sequence). V was shortened by 5 bases and J by 6 bases, with 16 bases between the two germline ends. The CDR3 has 13 amino acids.

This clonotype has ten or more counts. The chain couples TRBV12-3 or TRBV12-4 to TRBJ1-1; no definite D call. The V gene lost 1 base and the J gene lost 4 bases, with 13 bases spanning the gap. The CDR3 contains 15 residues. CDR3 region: CASSLDEGSITEAFF. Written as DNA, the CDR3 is TGTGCCAGCAGTTTAGATGAGGGCTCGATCACTGAAGCTTTCTTT.

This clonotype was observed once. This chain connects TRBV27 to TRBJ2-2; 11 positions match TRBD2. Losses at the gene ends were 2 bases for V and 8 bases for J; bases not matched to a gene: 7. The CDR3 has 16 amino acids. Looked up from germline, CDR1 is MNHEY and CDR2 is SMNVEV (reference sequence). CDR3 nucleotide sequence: TGTGCCAGCAGTTTAAAGCCAACTAGCGGGAGAGGGGAGCTGTTTTTT. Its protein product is CASSLKPTSGRGELFF.

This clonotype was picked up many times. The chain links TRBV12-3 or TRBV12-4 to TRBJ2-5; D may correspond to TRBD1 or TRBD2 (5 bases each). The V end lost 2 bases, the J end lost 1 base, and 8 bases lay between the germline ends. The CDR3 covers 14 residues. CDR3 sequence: CASSLPGTQETQYF. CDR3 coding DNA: TGTGCCAGCAGTTTACCGGGGACCCAAGAGACCCAGTACTTC.

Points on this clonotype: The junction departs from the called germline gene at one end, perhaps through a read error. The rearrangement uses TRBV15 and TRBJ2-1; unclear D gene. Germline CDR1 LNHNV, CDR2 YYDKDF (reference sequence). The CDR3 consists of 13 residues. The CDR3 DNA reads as TGTGCCACCAGCAGAGCGGTATACAATGAACAGTTCTTC. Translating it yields CATSRAVYNEQFF.

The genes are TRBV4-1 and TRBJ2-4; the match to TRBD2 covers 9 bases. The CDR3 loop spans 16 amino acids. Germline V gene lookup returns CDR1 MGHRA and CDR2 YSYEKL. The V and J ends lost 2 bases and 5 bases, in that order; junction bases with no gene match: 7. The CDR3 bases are TGCGCCAGCAGCCAACCTCTAGCGGGGAGGGAAAACATTCAGTACTTC. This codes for CASSQPLAGRENIQYF.

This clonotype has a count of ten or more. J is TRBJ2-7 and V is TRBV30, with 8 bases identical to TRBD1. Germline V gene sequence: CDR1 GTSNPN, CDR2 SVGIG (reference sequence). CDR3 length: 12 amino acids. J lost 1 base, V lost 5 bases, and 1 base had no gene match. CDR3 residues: CAWQGASYEQYF. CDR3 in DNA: TGTGCCTGGCAGGGGGCGTCCTACGAGCAGTACTTC.

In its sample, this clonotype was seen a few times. The CDR3 spells CASSEWGQGTYGYTF. CDR3 DNA sequence: TGTGCCAGCAGTGAATGGGGACAGGGAACCTATGGCTACACCTTC. This chain connects TRBV25-1 to TRBJ1-2, with 9 bases identical to TRBD1. Germline CDR1 is MGHDK and CDR2 is SYGVNS. V was pared by 1 base and J by 4 bases, with 4 bases of the junction left unmatched. CDR3 size: 15 residues.